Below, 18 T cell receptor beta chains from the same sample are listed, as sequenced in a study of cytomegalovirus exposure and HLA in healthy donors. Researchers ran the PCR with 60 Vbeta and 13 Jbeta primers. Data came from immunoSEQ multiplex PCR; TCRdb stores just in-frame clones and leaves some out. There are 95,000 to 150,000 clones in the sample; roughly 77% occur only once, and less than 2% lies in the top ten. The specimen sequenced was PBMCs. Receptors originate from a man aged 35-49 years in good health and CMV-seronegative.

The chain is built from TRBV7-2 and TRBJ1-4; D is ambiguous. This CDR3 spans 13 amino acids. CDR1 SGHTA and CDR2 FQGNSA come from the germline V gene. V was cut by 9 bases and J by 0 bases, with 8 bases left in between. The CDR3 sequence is CASRYATNEKLFF. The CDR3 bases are TGTGCCAGTCGGTATGCAACTAATGAAAAACTGTTTTTT.

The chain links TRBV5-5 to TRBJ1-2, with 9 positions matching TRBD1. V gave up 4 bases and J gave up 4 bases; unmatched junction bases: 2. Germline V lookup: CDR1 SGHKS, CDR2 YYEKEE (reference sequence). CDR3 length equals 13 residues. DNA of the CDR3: TGTGCCAGCAGCCCGACAGGGGGCTATGGCTACACCTTC. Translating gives CASSPTGGYGYTF.

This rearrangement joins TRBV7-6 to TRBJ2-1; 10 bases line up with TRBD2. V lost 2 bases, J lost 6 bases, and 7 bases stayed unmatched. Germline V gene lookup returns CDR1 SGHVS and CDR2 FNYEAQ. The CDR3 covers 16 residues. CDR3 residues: CASSLLAGEFANEQFF. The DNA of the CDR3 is TGTGCCAGCAGCTTACTAGCGGGAGAGTTTGCCAATGAGCAGTTCTTC.

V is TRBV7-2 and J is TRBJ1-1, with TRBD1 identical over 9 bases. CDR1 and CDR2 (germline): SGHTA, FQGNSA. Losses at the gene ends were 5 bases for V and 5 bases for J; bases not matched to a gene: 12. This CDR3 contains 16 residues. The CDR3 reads CASSPSLGQGRTEAFF. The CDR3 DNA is TGTGCCAGCAGCCCTTCCCTCGGACAGGGGAGGACTGAAGCTTTCTTT.

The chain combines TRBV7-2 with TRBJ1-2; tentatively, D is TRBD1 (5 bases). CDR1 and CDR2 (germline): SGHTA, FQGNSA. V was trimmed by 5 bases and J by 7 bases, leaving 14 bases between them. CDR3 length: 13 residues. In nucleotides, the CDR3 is TGTGCCAGCAGCCTCGGCGGGGCGGGTGGCTACACCTTC. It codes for CASSLGGAGGYTF.

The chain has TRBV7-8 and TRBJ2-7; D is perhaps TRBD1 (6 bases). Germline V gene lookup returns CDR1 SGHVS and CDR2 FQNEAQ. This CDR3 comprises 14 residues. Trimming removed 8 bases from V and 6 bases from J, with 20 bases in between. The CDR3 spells CASGRGGNLGEQYF. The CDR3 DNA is TGTGCCAGCGGTAGAGGGGGAAATCTAGGCGAGCAGTACTTC. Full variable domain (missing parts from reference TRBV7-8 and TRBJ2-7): GAGVSQSPRYKVAKRGQDVALRCDPISGHVSLFWYQQALGQGPEFLTYFQNEAQLDKSGLPSDRFFAERPEGSVSTLKIQRTQQEDSAVYLCASGRGGNLGEQYFGPGTRLTVT.

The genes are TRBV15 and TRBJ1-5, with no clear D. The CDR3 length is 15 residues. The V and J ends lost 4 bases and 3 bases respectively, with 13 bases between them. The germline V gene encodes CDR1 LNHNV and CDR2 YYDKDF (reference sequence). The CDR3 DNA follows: TGTGCCACCAGCATACCGCAGGTCCTCAATCAGCCCCAGCATTTT. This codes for CATSIPQVLNQPQHF.

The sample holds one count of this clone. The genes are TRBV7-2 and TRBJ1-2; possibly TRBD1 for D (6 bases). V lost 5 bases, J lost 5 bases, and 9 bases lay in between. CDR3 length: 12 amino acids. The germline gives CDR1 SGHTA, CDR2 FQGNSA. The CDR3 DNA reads TGTGCCAGCAGCCCAGGGGAATATGGCTACACCTTC. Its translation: CASSPGEYGYTF.

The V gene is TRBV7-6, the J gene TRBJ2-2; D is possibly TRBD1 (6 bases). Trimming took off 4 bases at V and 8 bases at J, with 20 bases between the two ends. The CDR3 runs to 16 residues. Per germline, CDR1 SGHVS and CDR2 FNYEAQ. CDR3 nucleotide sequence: TGTGCCAGCAGCTCCCGAGACAGGACCTTACCGGGGGAGCTGTTTTTT. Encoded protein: CASSSRDRTLPGELFF. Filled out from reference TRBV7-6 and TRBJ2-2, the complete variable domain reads GAGVSQSPRYKVTKRGQDVALRCDPISGHVSLYWYRQALGQGPEFLTYFNYEAQQDKSGLPNDRFSAERPEGSISTLTIQRTEQRDSAMYRCASSSRDRTLPGELFFGEGSRLTVL.

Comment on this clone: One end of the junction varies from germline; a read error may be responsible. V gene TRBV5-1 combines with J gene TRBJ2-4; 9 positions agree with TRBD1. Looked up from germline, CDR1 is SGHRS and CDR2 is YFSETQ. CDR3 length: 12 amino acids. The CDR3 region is CASGDRANSQYF. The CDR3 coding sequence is TGCGCCAGCGGGGACAGGGCCAACAGTCAGTACTTC.

The chain's CDR3 is CASSDPTGTDTQYF. DNA for the CDR3: TGTGCCAGCAGTGATCCGACAGGGACAGATACGCAGTATTTT. The chain combines TRBV25-1 with TRBJ2-3; 7 positions match TRBD1. Germline V gene sequence: CDR1 MGHDK, CDR2 SYGVNS. V shed 3 bases and J 3 bases; nucleotides not matched to a gene: 3. There are 14 residues in the CDR3.

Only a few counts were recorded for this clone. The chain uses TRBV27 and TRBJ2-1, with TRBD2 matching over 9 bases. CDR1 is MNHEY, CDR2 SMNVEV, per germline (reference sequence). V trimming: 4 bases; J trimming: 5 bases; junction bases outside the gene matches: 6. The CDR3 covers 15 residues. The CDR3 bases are TGTGCCAGCAGTTCCTTTAGCGGGGGCCACAATGAGCAGTTCTTC. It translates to CASSSFSGGHNEQFF.

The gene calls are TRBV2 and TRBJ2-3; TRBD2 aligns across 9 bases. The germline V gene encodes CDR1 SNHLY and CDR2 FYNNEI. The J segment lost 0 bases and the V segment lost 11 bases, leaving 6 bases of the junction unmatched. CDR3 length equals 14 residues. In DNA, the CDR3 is TGTGCCGGTCGGCGGGAGGGTAGCACAGATACGCAGTATTTT. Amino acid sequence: CAGRREGSTDTQYF.

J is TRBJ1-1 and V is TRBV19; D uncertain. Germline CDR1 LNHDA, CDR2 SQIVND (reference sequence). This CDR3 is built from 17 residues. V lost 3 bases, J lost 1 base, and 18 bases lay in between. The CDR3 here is CASSMRSSSTTNTEAFF. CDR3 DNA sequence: TGTGCCAGTAGTATGAGGTCGAGTAGTACCACGAACACTGAAGCTTTCTTT.

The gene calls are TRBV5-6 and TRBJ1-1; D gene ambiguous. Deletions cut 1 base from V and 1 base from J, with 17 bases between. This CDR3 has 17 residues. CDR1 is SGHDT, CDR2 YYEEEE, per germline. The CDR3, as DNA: TGTGCCAGCAGCTTGTCCGAGTACAGAGTACAGAACACTGAAGCTTTCTTT. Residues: CASSLSEYRVQNTEAFF. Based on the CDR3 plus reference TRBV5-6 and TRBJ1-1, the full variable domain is DAGVTQSPTHLIKTRGQQVTLRCSPKSGHDTVSWYQQALGQGPQFIFQYYEEEERQRGNFPDRFSGHQFPNYSSELNVNALLLGDSALYLCASSLSEYRVQNTEAFFGQGTRLTVV.

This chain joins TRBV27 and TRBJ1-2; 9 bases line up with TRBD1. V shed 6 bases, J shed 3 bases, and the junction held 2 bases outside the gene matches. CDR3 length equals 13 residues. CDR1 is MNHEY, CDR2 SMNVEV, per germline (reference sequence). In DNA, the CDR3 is TGTGCCAGCAGAAGACAGGGGGACTATGGCTACACCTTC. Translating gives CASRRQGDYGYTF.

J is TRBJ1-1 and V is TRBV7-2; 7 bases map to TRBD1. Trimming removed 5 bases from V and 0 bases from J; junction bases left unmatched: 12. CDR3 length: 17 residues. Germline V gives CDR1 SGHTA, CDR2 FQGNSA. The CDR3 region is CASSLLQGLIMNTEAFF. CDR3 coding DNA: TGTGCCAGCAGCCTTCTACAGGGGCTTATCATGAACACTGAAGCTTTCTTT.

The CDR3 loop is CASSGTSGPQETQYF. In DNA, the CDR3 is TGTGCCAGCAGTGGGACTAGCGGGCCCCAAGAGACCCAGTACTTC. This chain uses TRBV2 with TRBJ2-5; 11 bases align to TRBD2. V dropped 4 bases and J dropped 1; count of bases not matched to a gene: 2. This CDR3 comprises 15 residues. Germline loops: CDR1 SNHLY, CDR2 FYNNEI.